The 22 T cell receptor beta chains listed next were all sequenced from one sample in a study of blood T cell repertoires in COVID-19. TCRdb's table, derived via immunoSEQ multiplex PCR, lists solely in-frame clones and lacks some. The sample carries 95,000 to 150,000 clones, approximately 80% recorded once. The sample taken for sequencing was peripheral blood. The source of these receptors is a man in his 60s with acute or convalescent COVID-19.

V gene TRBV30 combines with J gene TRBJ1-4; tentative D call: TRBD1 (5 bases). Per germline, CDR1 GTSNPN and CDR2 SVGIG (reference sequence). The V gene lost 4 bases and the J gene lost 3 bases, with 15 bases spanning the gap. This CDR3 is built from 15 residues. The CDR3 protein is CAWTPAGRPNEKLFF. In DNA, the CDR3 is TGTGCCTGGACCCCTGCGGGGCGTCCTAATGAAAAACTGTTTTTT.

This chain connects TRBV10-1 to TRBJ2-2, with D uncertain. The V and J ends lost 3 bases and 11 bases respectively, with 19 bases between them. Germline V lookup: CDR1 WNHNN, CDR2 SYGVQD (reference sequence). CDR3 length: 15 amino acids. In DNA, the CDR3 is TGCGCCAGCAGTGATGGTTCGTCGGCGGCTTATGAGCTGTTTTTT. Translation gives CASSDGSSAAYELFF.

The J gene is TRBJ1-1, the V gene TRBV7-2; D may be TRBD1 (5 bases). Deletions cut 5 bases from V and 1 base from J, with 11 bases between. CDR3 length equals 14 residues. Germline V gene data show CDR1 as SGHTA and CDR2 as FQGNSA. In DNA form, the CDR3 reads TGTGCCAGCAGCCGCCGGGGGGGGAACACTGAAGCTTTCTTT. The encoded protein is CASSRRGGNTEAFF.

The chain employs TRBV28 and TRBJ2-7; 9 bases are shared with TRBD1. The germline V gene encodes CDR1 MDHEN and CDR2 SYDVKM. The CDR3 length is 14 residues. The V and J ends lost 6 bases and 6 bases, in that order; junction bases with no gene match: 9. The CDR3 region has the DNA TGTGCCAGCAGCATAGGACAGGGGATAAGCGAGCAGTACTTC. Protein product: CASSIGQGISEQYF.

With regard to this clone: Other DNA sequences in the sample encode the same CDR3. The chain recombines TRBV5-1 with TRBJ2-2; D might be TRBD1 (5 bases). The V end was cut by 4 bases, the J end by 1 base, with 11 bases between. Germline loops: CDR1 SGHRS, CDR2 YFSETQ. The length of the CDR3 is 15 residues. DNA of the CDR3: TGCGCCAGCAGCCCCCAGGGCGGGAACACCGGGGAGCTGTTTTTT. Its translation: CASSPQGGNTGELFF.

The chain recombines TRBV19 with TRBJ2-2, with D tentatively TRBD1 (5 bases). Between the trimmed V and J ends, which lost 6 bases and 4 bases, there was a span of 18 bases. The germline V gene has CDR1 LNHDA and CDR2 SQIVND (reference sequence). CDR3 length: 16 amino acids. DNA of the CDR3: TGTGCCAGTAGCGCAGACAGTTTAGGTGCCACCGGGGAGCTGTTTTTT. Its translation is CASSADSLGATGELFF.

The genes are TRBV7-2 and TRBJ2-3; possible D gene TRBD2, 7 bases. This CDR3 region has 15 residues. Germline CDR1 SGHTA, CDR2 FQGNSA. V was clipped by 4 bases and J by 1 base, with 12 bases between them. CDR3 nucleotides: TGTGCCAGCAGCTGGGGGGCGGGAGGCACAGATACGCAGTATTTT. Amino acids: CASSWGAGGTDTQYF.

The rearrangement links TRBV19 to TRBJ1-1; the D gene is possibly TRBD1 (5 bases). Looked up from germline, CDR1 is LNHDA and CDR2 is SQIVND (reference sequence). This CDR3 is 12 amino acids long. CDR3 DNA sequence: TGTGCATCGCGGCAGGGCAGCACTGAAGCTTTCTTT. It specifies CASRQGSTEAFF.

CDR3 nucleotides: TGTGCCAGCAGTTTGATGACTAGCGGGCACCCCTACAATGAGCAGTTCTTC. Translation: CASSLMTSGHPYNEQFF. The V call is TRBV28, the J call TRBJ2-1, with 10 bases aligning to TRBD2. In germline, CDR1 is MDHEN, CDR2 SYDVKM. There are 17 residues in the CDR3. J gave up 2 bases and V 3 bases, and 7 bases lay outside the gene matches.

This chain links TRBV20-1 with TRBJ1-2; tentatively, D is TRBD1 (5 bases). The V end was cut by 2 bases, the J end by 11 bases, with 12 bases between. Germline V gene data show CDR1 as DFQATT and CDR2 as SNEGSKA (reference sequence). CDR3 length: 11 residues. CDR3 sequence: CSARRAREYTF. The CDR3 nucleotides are TGCAGTGCTAGAAGGGCCAGGGAATACACCTTC.

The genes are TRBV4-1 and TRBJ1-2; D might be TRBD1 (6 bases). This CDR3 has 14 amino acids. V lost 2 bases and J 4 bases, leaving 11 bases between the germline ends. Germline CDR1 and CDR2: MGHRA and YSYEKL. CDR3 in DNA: TGCGCCAGCAGCCAATTGCAGGGGACCTATGGCTACACCTTC. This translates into CASSQLQGTYGYTF.

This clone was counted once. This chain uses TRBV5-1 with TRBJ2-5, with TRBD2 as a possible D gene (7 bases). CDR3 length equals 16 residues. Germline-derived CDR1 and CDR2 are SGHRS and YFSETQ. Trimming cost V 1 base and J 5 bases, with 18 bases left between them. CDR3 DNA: TGCGCCAGCAGCTTGTGGGGGAGCGGGACATTGGAGACCCAGTACTTC. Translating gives CASSLWGSGTLETQYF.

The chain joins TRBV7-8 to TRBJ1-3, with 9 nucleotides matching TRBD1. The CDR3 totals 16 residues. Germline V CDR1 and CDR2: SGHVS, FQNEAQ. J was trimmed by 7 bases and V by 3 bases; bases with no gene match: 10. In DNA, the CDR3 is TGTGCCAGCAGCTTCGCCGGGACAGGGAGTGGGAACACCATATATTTT. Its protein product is CASSFAGTGSGNTIYF.

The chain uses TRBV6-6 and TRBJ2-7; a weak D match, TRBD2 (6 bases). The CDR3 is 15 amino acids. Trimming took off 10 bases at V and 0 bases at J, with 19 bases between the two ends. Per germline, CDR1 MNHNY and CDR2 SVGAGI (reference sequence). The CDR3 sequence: CATRKAGPSSYEQYF. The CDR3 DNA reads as TGTGCCACACGAAAGGCGGGACCAAGCTCCTACGAGCAGTACTTC.

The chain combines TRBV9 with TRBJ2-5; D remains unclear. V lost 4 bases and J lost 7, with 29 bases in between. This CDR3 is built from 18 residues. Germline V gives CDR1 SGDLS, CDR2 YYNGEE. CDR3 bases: TGTGCCAGCAGCCCCGGCGGTGGCGGCTCCCTCTTCTTGGGGACCCAGTACTTC. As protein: CASSPGGGGSLFLGTQYF.

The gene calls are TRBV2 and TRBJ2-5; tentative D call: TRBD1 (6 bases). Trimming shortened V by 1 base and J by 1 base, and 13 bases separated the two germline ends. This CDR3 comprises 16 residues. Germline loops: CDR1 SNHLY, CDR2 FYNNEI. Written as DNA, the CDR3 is TGTGCCAGCAGTGAAGGGTACGGCAGGGGCCAAGAGACCCAGTACTTC. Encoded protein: CASSEGYGRGQETQYF.

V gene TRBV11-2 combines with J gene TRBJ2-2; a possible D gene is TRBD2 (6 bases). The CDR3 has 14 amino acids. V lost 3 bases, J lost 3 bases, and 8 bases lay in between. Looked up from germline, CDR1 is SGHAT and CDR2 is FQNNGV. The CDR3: CASSLRDHTGELFF. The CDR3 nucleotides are TGTGCCAGCAGCTTGCGGGATCACACCGGGGAGCTGTTTTTT. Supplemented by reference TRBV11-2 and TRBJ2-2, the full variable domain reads EAGVAQSPRYKIIEKRQSVAFWCNPISGHATLYWYQQILGQGPKLLIQFQNNGVVDDSQLPKDRFSAERLKGVDSTLKIQPAKLEDSAVYLCASSLRDHTGELFFGEGSRLTVL.

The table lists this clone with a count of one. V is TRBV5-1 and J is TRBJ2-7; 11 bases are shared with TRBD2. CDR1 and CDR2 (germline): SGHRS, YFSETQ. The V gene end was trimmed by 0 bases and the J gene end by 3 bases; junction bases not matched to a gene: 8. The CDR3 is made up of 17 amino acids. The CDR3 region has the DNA TGCGCCAGCAGCTTGGCCTCCGGGACTAGCGGACTCTACGAGCAGTACTTC. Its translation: CASSLASGTSGLYEQYF.

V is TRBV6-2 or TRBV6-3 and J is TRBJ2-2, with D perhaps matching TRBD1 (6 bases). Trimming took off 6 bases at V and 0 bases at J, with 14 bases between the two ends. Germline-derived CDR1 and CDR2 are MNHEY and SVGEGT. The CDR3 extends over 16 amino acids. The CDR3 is CASSSGQRTNTGELFF. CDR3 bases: TGTGCCAGCAGCTCCGGACAGAGAACGAACACCGGGGAGCTGTTTTTT.

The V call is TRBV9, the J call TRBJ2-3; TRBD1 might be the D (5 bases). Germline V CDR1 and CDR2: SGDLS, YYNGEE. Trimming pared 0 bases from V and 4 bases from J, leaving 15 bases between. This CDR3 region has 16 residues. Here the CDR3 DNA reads TGTGCCAGCAGCGTAGCCGCGGTCCTAGGGGCAGATACGCAGTATTTT. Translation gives CASSVAAVLGADTQYF.

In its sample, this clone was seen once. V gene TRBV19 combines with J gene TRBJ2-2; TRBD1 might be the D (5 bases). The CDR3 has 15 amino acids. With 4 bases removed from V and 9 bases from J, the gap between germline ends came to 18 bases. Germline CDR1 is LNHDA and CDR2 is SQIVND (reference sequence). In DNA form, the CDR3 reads TGTGCCAGTAGTACCAGCCAGGCAGGGCTCCGGGAGCTGTTTTTT. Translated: CASSTSQAGLRELFF.

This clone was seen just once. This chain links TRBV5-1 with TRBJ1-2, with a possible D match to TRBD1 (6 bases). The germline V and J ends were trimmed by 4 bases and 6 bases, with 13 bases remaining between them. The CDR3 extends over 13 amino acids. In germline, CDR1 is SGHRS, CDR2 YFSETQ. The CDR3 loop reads CASSVSGTNGYTF. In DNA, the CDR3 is TGCGCCAGCAGCGTATCCGGGACAAATGGCTACACCTTC.